The clone carrying this TCR beta chain occurred many times. Through a sample-barcoded 5' primer and a J-beta primer mix, a second PCR was run for roughly 7 to 11 cycles. TCRdb itself ran the 5' RACE reads through MiXCR, one entry per CDR3 protein. The data show approximately 810,000 distinct CDR3 sequences, with under 30% seen just once and roughly 17% held by the top ten. The sample is drawn from a study of blood T cells in healthy people across ages. This CDR3 contains 15 residues. Germline V CDR1 and CDR2: SQVTM, ANQGSEA. V gave up 6 bases and J gave up 3 bases, with 19 bases separating them. Sequences were obtained from blood. The chain employs TRBV29-1 and TRBJ2-3; D is possibly TRBD1 or TRBD2 (5 bases each). This receptor was taken from an elderly woman in good health. This CDR3 is CSVGDRGRWTDTQYF. The CDR3 DNA reads TGCAGCGTCGGAGACCGGGGCCGTTGGACAGATACGCAGTATTTT.